This TCR beta chain was recorded in a study of blood T cell repertoires in COVID-19. The CDR3 extends over 15 amino acids. Trimming removed 0 bases at V and 8 bases at J, with 15 bases between. Germline V gene lookup returns CDR1 SGDLS and CDR2 YYNGEE. Assay used: immunoSEQ multiplex PCR; TCRdb lists only in-frame clones, some missing. The table records about 210,000 clones, 65% to 90% of them present only once. Enrolment of Seattle patients took place during active infection, and they were followed longitudinally. The material sequenced was peripheral blood. This receptor was taken from a man in his fifties or sixties with COVID-19, enrolled during active disease. The chain has TRBV9 and TRBJ2-1, with a weak D call TRBD1 (5 bases). CDR3 bases: TGTGCCAGCAGCGTAGTAGGGGCGCCGCTTGATGAGCAGTTCTTC. Its translation is CASSVVGAPLDEQFF.